This T cell receptor (beta chain) was obtained from a study of T cell responses to AZD1222 COVID-19 vaccine. Study-wide points: Donors were largely white British and mainly female; clonal diversity was possibly underestimated. Every sample of the repertoires postdated the peak T cell response.

Per the germline V gene, CDR1 is ENHRY and CDR2 is SYGVKD. The CDR3 runs 15 residues. The ends were cut back, 7 bases at V and 0 bases at J, with 15 bases in the middle. This clone showed up just a few times. Its antigen is not identified. TCRdb's table, derived via immunoSEQ multiplex PCR, lists solely in-frame clones and lacks some. The repertoire holds roughly 100,000 clones, 88% seen once, with around 9.1% in the top ten. The sample here was peripheral blood, taken on day 0 of AZD1222 vaccination. V gene TRBV10-3 combines with J gene TRBJ1-1; D might be TRBD1 (6 bases). The sequence was obtained from an adult in good health. CDR3 region: CAITRTASLNTEAFF. In DNA form, the CDR3 reads TGTGCCATCACCAGGACAGCTTCCTTGAACACTGAAGCTTTCTTT.